This T cell receptor beta chain was captured by sequencing in a study of T cells in localized non-small cell lung cancer. In regard to this clone: Its antigen is as yet unknown.

Broader study findings: Because researchers sequenced only one region of the tumor, heterogeneity is still possible. T cell clonality was highest in uninvolved adjacent lung, above tumor. Median detection of top 100 tumor clones in adjacent lung was 57 clones.

Sequenced by immunoSEQ multiplex PCR; TCRdb stores in-frame clones only, minus some. The repertoire holds 25,000 to 30,000 clones, with approximately 90% as singletons. Germline CDR1 reads SGHTS; CDR2 reads YDEGEE. Trimming left V 0 bases short and J 8 bases short, with 14 bases between. The CDR3 sequence is 14 residues long. The sequencing here drew on peripheral blood, taken before any cancer treatment. The clonotype comes from a woman aged 18 to 50 with stage I lung adenocarcinoma. The chain recombines TRBV5-8 with TRBJ1-1, with D maybe TRBD1 (5 bases). The CDR3 loop is CASSLAGQGGEAFF. The CDR3 nucleotides read TGTGCCAGCAGCTTGGCCGGGCAGGGCGGGGAAGCTTTCTTT.